This TCR beta chain was obtained from a study of regulatory T cells in long-lasting Graves disease. Study observations and caveats: Persistent disease showed a preference for TRBV28, TRBJ1-2 and TRBJ2-5.

In this sample, this clonotype turned up many times. The target antigen is unknown. Arm-PCR of CDR3 regions and iRepertoire HTBI primers were the basis on which TCR beta libraries were built. From the multiplex PCR reads, TCRdb called clonotypes with MiXCR, one entry per CDR3 protein. The sample shows roughly 530,000 distinct CDR3 sequences, about 16% of them seen only once. Germline lookup yields CDR1 DFQATT and CDR2 SNEGSKA (reference sequence). V shed 1 base, J shed 2 bases, and the junction held 2 bases outside the gene matches. CDR3 length equals 13 residues. Noted time point: newly diagnosed GD, antithyroid drugs for less than 3 months. Scientists built the TCR library using RNA that was extracted from PBMCs. An endocrinology department in Xi'an, China, supplied the patients. These sequences were also reported in another study, on T cells in Graves' hyperthyroidism and ophthalmopathy.

Sequencing used peripheral blood mononuclear cells (PBMCs), obtained at new diagnosis, from a patient treated with antithyroid drugs. The sequence came from a woman aged 35-65 years with Graves disease. J is TRBJ2-7 and V is TRBV20-1, with 7 bases matching TRBD2. The CDR3 loop is CSARVGLAYEQYF. The DNA of the CDR3 is TGCAGTGCTAGAGTCGGACTAGCCTACGAGCAGTACTTC.